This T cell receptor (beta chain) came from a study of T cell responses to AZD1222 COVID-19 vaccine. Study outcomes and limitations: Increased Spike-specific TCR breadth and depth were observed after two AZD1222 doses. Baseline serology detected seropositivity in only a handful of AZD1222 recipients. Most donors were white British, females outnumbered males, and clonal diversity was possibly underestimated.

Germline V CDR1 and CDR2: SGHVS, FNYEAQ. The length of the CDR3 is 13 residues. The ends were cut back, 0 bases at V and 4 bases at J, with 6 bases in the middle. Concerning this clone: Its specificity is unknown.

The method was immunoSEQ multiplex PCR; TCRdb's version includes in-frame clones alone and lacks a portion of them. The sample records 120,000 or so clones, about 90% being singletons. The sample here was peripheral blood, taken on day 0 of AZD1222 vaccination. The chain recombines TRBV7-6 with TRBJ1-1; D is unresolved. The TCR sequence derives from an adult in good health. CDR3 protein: CASSLAGITEAFF. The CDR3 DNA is TGTGCCAGCAGCTTAGCAGGGATCACTGAAGCTTTCTTT.